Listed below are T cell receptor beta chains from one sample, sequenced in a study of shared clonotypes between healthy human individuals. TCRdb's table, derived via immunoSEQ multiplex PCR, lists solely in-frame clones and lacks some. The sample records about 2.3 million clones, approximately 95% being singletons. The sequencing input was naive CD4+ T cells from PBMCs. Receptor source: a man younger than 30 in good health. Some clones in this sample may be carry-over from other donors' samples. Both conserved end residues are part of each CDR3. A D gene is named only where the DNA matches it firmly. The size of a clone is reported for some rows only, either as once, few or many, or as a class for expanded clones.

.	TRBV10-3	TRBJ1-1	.	CAISENSFASTEAFF	TGTGCCATCAGTGAGAACAGCTTTGCAAGCACTGAAGCTTTCTTT
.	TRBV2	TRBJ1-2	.	CASGASNGYTF	TGTGCCAGCGGGGCGTCAAATGGCTACACCTTC
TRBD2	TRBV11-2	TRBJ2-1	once	CASSFGGTSGRNEQFF	TGTGCCAGCAGCTTCGGGGGGACTAGCGGGAGGAATGAGCAGTTCTTC
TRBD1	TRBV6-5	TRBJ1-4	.	CASSRGQWEKLFF	TGTGCCAGCAGCCGGGGACAGTGGGAAAAACTGTTTTTT
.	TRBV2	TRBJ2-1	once	CASSRLGRNEQFF	TGTGCCAGCAGTCGCCTAGGTCGGAATGAGCAGTTCTTC
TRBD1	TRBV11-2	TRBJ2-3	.	CASSPLGTGSTDTQYF	TGTGCCAGCAGCCCCCTCGGGACAGGTAGCACAGATACGCAGTATTTT
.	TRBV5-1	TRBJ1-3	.	CASSYDRTGNTIYF	TGCGCCAGCAGTTACGACAGAACTGGAAACACCATATATTTT
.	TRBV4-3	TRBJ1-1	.	CASSQVLGGSGEAFF	TGCGCCAGCAGCCAGGTTCTGGGCGGTTCGGGAGAAGCTTTCTTT
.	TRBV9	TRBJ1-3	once	CASSVVGGASGNTIYF	TGTGCCAGCAGCGTAGTTGGGGGGGCATCTGGAAACACCATATATTTT
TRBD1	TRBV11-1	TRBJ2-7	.	CASSFYRDSRYEQYF	TGTGCCAGCAGCTTTTACAGGGACAGTCGATACGAGCAGTACTTC
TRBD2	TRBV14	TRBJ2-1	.	CASSRRTSGWASSYNEQFF	TGTGCCAGCAGCCGTCGGACTAGCGGGTGGGCCAGCTCCTACAATGAGCAGTTCTTC
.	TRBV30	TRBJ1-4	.	CAWSPPGGTVNEKLFF	TGTGCCTGGAGTCCCCCCGGAGGTACTGTTAATGAAAAACTGTTTTTT
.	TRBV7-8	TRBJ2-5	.	CASSDYSGVQETQYF	TGTGCCAGCAGCGACTACTCAGGTGTTCAAGAGACCCAGTACTTC
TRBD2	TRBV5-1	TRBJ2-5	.	CASSLVGGSQETQYF	TGCGCCAGCAGCTTGGTAGGCGGGAGCCAAGAGACCCAGTACTTC
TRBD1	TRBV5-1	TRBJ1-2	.	CASSPLPGDRGGYTF	TGCGCCAGCAGCCCCCTGCCGGGGGACAGGGGAGGCTACACCTTC
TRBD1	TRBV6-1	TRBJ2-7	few	CATTPGQGEQYF	TGTGCCACAACCCCGGGACAGGGCGAGCAGTACTTC
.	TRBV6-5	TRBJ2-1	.	CASRSTGVGEQFF	TGTGCCAGCCGAAGCACGGGGGTAGGAGAGCAGTTCTTC
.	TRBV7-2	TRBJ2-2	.	CASSLDRAGGELFF	TGTGCCAGCAGCTTAGACAGGGCGGGCGGGGAGCTGTTTTTT
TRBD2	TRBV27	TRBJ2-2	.	CASSALVAGGVTTGELFF	TGTGCCAGCAGTGCCCTCGTAGCGGGAGGGGTAACGACCGGGGAGCTGTTTTTT
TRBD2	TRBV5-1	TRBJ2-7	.	CASSSGPSGGFKGEQYF	TGCGCCAGCAGCTCCGGGCCTAGCGGGGGTTTTAAGGGCGAGCAGTACTTC
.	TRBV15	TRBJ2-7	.	CATSRDSSGTPSYEQYF	TGTGCCACCAGCAGAGACTCCTCAGGGACTCCATCCTACGAGCAGTACTTC
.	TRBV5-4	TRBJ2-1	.	CASSLPTGREFF	TGTGCCAGCAGCCTCCCCACGGGACGGGAATTCTTC
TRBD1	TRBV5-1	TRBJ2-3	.	CASSSGQGDTQYF	TGCGCCAGCAGCTCGGGACAGGGGGATACGCAGTATTTT
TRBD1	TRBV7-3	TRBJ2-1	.	CASSLTTGQGSHSRQFF	TGTGCCAGCAGCTTAACGACCGGACAGGGGTCCCATTCCCGGCAGTTCTTC
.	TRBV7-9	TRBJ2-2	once	CASSLAGLTGELFF	TGTGCCAGCAGCTTAGCAGGGTTGACCGGGGAGCTGTTTTTT
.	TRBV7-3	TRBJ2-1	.	CASSLEPYNEQFF	TGTGCCAGCAGCTTAGAGCCGTACAATGAGCAGTTCTTC
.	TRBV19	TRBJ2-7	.	CASSIAGAGAPYEQYF	TGTGCCAGTAGTATAGCGGGGGCAGGTGCTCCCTACGAGCAGTACTTC
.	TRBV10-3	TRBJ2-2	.	CAISESSGWPGELFF	TGTGCCATCAGTGAGTCGTCGGGGTGGCCCGGGGAGCTGTTTTTT
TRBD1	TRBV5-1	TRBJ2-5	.	CASSRDRAQETQYF	TGCGCCAGCAGCCGGGACAGGGCCCAAGAGACCCAGTACTTC
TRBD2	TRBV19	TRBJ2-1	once	CASSRGLAGAWNEQFF	TGTGCCAGTAGTCGGGGACTAGCGGGAGCTTGGAATGAGCAGTTCTTC
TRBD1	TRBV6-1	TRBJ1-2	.	CASSVDGTDYGYTF	TGTGCCAGCAGTGTCGACGGGACAGACTATGGCTACACCTTC
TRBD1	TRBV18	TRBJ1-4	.	CASSPPSGTEGRKLFF	TGTGCCAGCTCACCTCCCAGCGGGACAGAGGGGAGGAAACTGTTTTTT
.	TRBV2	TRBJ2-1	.	CASNRWPSVGNEQFF	TGTGCCAGCAACCGCTGGCCCTCGGTAGGCAATGAGCAGTTCTTC
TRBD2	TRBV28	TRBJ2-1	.	CASSVLAGGDNEQFF	TGTGCCAGCAGCGTACTAGCGGGAGGCGACAATGAGCAGTTCTTC
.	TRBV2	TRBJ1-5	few	CASSEWSRGNQPQHF	TGTGCCAGCAGTGAATGGTCCAGAGGTAATCAGCCCCAGCATTTT
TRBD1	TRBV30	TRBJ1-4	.	CAWTFREGQGEKLFF	TGTGCCTGGACCTTCCGCGAGGGACAGGGTGAAAAACTGTTTTTT
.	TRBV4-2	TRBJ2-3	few	CASSQVRTEGDTQYF	TGTGCCAGCAGCCAAGTCCGGACAGAAGGAGATACGCAGTATTTT
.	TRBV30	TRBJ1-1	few	CAWSVRLREAFF	TGTGCCTGGAGTGTACGGCTGCGTGAAGCTTTCTTT
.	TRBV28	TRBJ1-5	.	CASRSQTGSNQPQHF	TGTGCCAGCAGAAGCCAGACAGGTAGCAATCAGCCCCAGCATTTT
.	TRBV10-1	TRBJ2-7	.	CASSEAKRGGYEQYF	TGCGCCAGCAGTGAAGCGAAGAGGGGAGGCTACGAGCAGTACTTC
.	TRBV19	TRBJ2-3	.	CASSIGTDTQYF	TGTGCCAGTAGTATCGGCACAGATACGCAGTATTTT
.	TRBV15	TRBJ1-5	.	CATSRGEGGYSNQPQHF	TGTGCCACCAGCAGGGGCGAGGGGGGCTATAGCAATCAGCCCCAGCATTTT
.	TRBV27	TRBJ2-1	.	CASSFISGSSYNEQFF	TGTGCCAGCAGTTTTATTTCGGGGAGCTCCTACAATGAGCAGTTCTTC
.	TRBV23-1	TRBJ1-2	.	CASSQEGQGRGYTF	TGCGCCAGCAGTCAGGAGGGGCAGGGACGTGGCTACACCTTC
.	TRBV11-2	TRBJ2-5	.	CASSLVGLRQETQYF	TGTGCCAGCAGCTTAGTAGGGCTACGGCAAGAGACCCAGTACTTC
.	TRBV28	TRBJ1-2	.	CASSSARGVYGYTF	TGTGCCAGCAGCTCCGCCCGGGGGGTCTATGGCTACACCTTC
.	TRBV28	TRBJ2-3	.	CASTPGDRGMDTQYF	TGTGCCAGCACCCCTGGGGACCGAGGCATGGATACGCAGTATTTT
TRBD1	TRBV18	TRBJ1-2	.	CASSPTGTGHDYGYTF	TGTGCCAGCTCACCGACCGGGACAGGGCATGACTATGGCTACACCTTC
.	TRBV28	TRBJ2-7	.	CASTLGQSYEQYF	TGTGCCAGCACCCTTGGACAGAGCTACGAGCAGTACTTC
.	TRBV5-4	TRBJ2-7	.	CASSLVRDSYEQYF	TGTGCCAGCAGCTTGGTACGGGATTCCTACGAGCAGTACTTC
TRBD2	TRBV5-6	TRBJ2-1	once	CASSKGLAGVYNEQFF	TGTGCCAGCAGCAAGGGACTAGCGGGAGTGTACAATGAGCAGTTCTTC
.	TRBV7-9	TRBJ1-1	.	CASTGTQAKGAEAFF	TGTGCCAGCACCGGGACACAGGCTAAGGGGGCTGAAGCTTTCTTT
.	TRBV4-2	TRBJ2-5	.	CASSQAQPAGETQYF	TGTGCCAGCAGCCAAGCACAGCCAGCCGGGGAGACCCAGTACTTC
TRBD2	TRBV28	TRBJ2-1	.	CASSLFRSSGSYNEQFF	TGTGCCAGCAGTTTATTTAGATCTAGCGGGAGCTACAATGAGCAGTTCTTC
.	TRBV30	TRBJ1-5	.	CAWNTDGNQPQHF	TGTGCCTGGAATACAGATGGCAATCAGCCCCAGCATTTT